One sample yielded the 19 T cell receptor beta chains listed below, sequenced in a study of blood T cells in healthy people across ages. A second 7 to 11 cycle PCR used barcoded and J-beta primers. TCRdb used MiXCR to reprocess the 5' RACE reads, holding one entry per CDR3 protein. This sample carries 600,000 or so distinct CDR3 sequences, over 20% of them seen once, and the ten largest clones take around 3.4%. The material sequenced was blood. These receptors were collected from a man aged 70 or older in good health.

The chain recombines TRBV13 with TRBJ2-2; maybe TRBD1 (5 bases). V was trimmed by 8 bases and J by 5 bases, leaving 18 bases between them. Germline lookup yields CDR1 PRHDT and CDR2 FYEKMQ (reference sequence). This CDR3 region has 15 residues. CDR3 region: CASGPVGAGTGELFF. In nucleotides, the CDR3 is TGTGCCAGCGGTCCCGTAGGGGCAGGAACCGGGGAGCTGTTTTTT. Using reference TRBV13 and TRBJ2-2 for the parts outside the CDR3, the full variable domain is AAGVIQSPRHLIKEKRETATLKCYPIPRHDTVYWYQQGPGQDPQFLISFYEKMQSDKGSIPDRFSAQQFSDYHSELNMSSLELGDSALYFCASGPVGAGTGELFFGEGSRLTVL.

This clonotype was counted between two and nine times. The chain recombines TRBV9 with TRBJ1-1; 10 bases line up with TRBD1. The CDR3 is 13 amino acids. CDR1 and CDR2 from the germline V gene are SGDLS and YYNGEE. V lost 2 bases and J lost 12; bases outside the gene matches: 7. The CDR3 region is CASSVTGQGLPFF. The CDR3, as DNA: TGTGCCAGCAGCGTTACGGGACAGGGGCTACCTTTCTTT. The whole variable domain, filled in from reference TRBV9 and TRBJ1-1, reads DSGVTQTPKHLITATGQRVTLRCSPRSGDLSVYWYQQSLDQGLQFLIQYYNGEERAKGNILERFSAQQFPDLHSELNLSSLELGDSALYFCASSVTGQGLPFFGQGTRLTVV.

This clonotype was seen a few times. The chain employs TRBV10-3 and TRBJ2-1, with 8 bases fitting TRBD2. Looked up from germline, CDR1 is ENHRY and CDR2 is SYGVKD. The V segment lost 5 bases and the J segment 4 bases; nucleotides outside the gene matches: 7. This CDR3 spans 15 amino acids. The CDR3 region is CAISPGGPTYNEQFF. CDR3 in DNA: TGTGCCATCAGTCCGGGAGGGCCAACGTACAATGAGCAGTTCTTC.

This clonotype was counted only a few times. The chain joins TRBV30 to TRBJ1-2; TRBD1 matches at 9 bases. V lost 0 bases to trimming and J lost 8 bases; unmatched junction nucleotides: 4. The CDR3 totals 13 residues. CDR1 and CDR2 from the germline V gene are GTSNPN and SVGIG (reference sequence). CDR3 bases: TGTGCCTGGAGTGTACAGGGGGCTCTAGGCTACACCTTC. This encodes CAWSVQGALGYTF. The whole variable domain, remainder taken from reference TRBV30 and TRBJ1-2, is SQTIHQWPATLVQPVGSPLSLECTVEGTSNPNLYWYRQAAGRGLQLLFYSVGIGQISSEVPQNLSASRPQDRQFILSSKKLLLSDSGFYLCAWSVQGALGYTFGSGTRLTVV.

This clonotype has at least ten counts. This chain connects TRBV7-3 to TRBJ2-5, with 9 bases matching TRBD2. Near its end, the DNA agrees better with TRBJ2-1, so the J call may be wrong. The length of the CDR3 is 12 residues. Germline V gene data show CDR1 as SGHTA and CDR2 as FQGTGA. The CDR3 sequence: CASSLAGGEQFF. The CDR3 DNA sequence: TGTGCCAGCAGCTTAGCGGGAGGGGAGCAGTTCTTC.

The J gene is TRBJ1-2, the V gene TRBV7-2; no clear D. This CDR3 region has 14 residues. CDR1 and CDR2 from the germline V gene are SGHTA and FQGNSA. The V gene lost 2 bases and the J gene lost 4 bases, with 11 bases spanning the gap. The CDR3, as DNA: TGTGCCAGCAGCTTACCAGGTCCTTCCTATGGCTACACCTTC. It codes for CASSLPGPSYGYTF.

The chain has TRBV12-3 or TRBV12-4 and TRBJ2-1, with 11 bases identical to TRBD2. The CDR3 has 16 residues. V was pared by 7 bases and J by 2 bases, with 7 bases of the junction left unmatched. CDR3: CASNPTSGATYNEQFF. For the CDR3, the DNA is TGTGCCAGCAACCCGACTAGCGGGGCGACCTACAATGAGCAGTTCTTC.

This clonotype was counted a few times. The V gene is TRBV14, the J gene TRBJ1-2; D is uncertain. CDR1 is SGHDN, CDR2 FVKESK, per germline. The V and J ends lost 5 bases and 3 bases respectively, with 10 bases between them. The CDR3 covers 13 residues. CDR3 DNA sequence: TGTGCCAGCAGCGCCTCCGTTTACTATGGCTACACCTTC. Protein product: CASSASVYYGYTF.

This clonotype was found a few times. This rearrangement joins TRBV29-1 to TRBJ2-5, with D tentatively TRBD2 (6 bases). The end of the DNA is better explained by TRBJ2-7, so the J call may be wrong. This CDR3 comprises 12 residues. Germline assignment: CDR1 SQVTM and CDR2 ANQGSEA. CDR3 region: CSVGRTTYEQYF. The CDR3 DNA is TGCAGCGTTGGCAGGACTACCTACGAGCAGTACTTC.

This rearrangement joins TRBV7-9 to TRBJ1-4; a weak D match, TRBD1 (5 bases). This CDR3 has 16 amino acids. The V and J ends lost 1 base and 4 bases respectively, with 13 bases between them. Germline lookup yields CDR1 SEHNR and CDR2 FQNEAQ (reference sequence). The CDR3 DNA is TGTGCCAGCAGCTTAGGCGGGGGTCAGAGTAATGAAAAACTGTTTTTT. Translation: CASSLGGGQSNEKLFF.

CDR3: CASSQEGRSGEQYF. DNA for the CDR3: TGTGCCAGCAGCCAAGAGGGACGGTCGGGGGAGCAGTACTTC. V and J are TRBV4-2 and TRBJ2-7; D tentatively reads TRBD1 or TRBD2 (5 bases each). Trimming pared 0 bases from V and 7 bases from J, leaving 13 bases between. This CDR3 is 14 amino acids long. The germline gives CDR1 LGHNA, CDR2 YNFKEQ.

This clonotype has a count of ten or more. The chain recombines TRBV20-1 with TRBJ2-1; TRBD2 matches at 9 bases. The CDR3 is 14 amino acids. V lost 5 bases, J lost 5 bases, and 7 bases stayed unmatched. Germline V CDR1 and CDR2: DFQATT, SNEGSKA (reference sequence). CDR3 region: CSAPKTSGDNEQFF. Here the CDR3 DNA reads TGCAGTGCTCCTAAGACTAGCGGCGACAATGAGCAGTTCTTC.

This clonotype was counted between two and nine times. The germline gene is not matched at one end of the junction; a read error may be the cause. This chain links TRBV5-1 with TRBJ2-5; TRBD1 aligns across 10 bases. The CDR3 length is 14 residues. Germline V gene data show CDR1 as SGHRS and CDR2 as YFSETQ. The CDR3 spells CASSWGTGVETQHF. CDR3 nucleotide sequence: TGCGCCAGCAGCTGGGGGACAGGGGTGGAGACCCAGCACTTC.

This sequence joins TRBV20-1 and TRBJ2-7, with a weak D call TRBD1 (5 bases). The CDR3 loop spans 17 amino acids. The V end lost 3 bases, the J end lost 0 bases, and 21 bases lay between the germline ends. CDR1 and CDR2 (germline): DFQATT, SNEGSKA (reference sequence). For the CDR3, the DNA is TGCAGTGCTAGCACCGGCTCATGGGCAGGGAACTCCTACGAGCAGTACTTC. It encodes CSASTGSWAGNSYEQYF.

Only a few counts were recorded for this clonotype. The genes are TRBV28 and TRBJ2-5; 7 bases are a match to TRBD1. Near its end, the DNA agrees better with TRBJ2-1, so the J call may be wrong. Germline V lookup: CDR1 MDHEN, CDR2 SYDVKM. CDR3 size: 15 residues. In nucleotides, the CDR3 is TGTGCCAGCAAAACAGGGGCCAATTCGGGCATACGGCAGTTCTTC. Its translation is CASKTGANSGIRQFF.

This rearrangement joins TRBV20-1 to TRBJ2-5; 8 bases are a match to TRBD2. The J call could be wrong; TRBJ2-1 is a better fit for the DNA end. The germline V gene encodes CDR1 DFQATT and CDR2 SNEGSKA (reference sequence). This CDR3 is built from 14 residues. CDR3 in DNA: TGCAGTGCCAGGCCCCTAGCGGGTTACAATGAGCAGTTCTTC. Translating it yields CSARPLAGYNEQFF.

V usage is TRBV29-1 and J usage is TRBJ2-1; 7 bases align to TRBD2. This CDR3 contains 16 residues. The junction had 13 bases not matched to a gene; V was cut back by 0 bases and J by 8 bases. CDR1 and CDR2 (germline): SQVTM, ANQGSEA. CDR3 protein: CSVEDHDGGYADEQFF. CDR3 in DNA: TGCAGCGTTGAAGATCACGACGGGGGGTATGCGGATGAGCAGTTCTTC.

This clonotype was observed at least ten times. The chain joins TRBV6-1 to TRBJ2-5, with D perhaps TRBD2 (6 bases). The CDR3 spans 13 residues. Trimming pared 0 bases from V and 7 bases from J, leaving 9 bases between. Germline loops: CDR1 MNHNS, CDR2 SASEGT. The CDR3 region is CASSEAGLSTQYF. For the CDR3, the DNA is TGTGCCAGCAGTGAAGCGGGACTTTCGACCCAGTACTTC.

The genes are TRBV6-4 and TRBJ2-1; 14 bases agree with TRBD2. CDR1 is MRHNA and CDR2 is SNTAGT in the germline V gene. There are 13 residues in the CDR3. V lost 3 bases to trimming and J lost 15 bases; unmatched junction nucleotides: 4. The CDR3 protein is CASSEGLAGEVFF. The CDR3 region has the DNA TGTGCCAGCAGTGAGGGACTAGCGGGAGAGGTGTTCTTC.